A selection of T cell receptor beta chains follows, all from one sample in a study of T-cell reconstitution after alpha-beta-depleted transplantation in children. Each CDR3 protein is one row after TCRdb ran MiXCR on the PCR reads. Found here are roughly 500,000 distinct CDR3 sequences, about 11% of them singletons; the top ten hold around 2.2%. The sequences come from PBMCs, collected before TCRalphabeta/CD19-depleted stem cell transplant. These receptors were obtained from a child younger than 10 with inherited bone marrow failure, due to receive a stem cell transplant. Both conserved end residues are part of each CDR3. D genes are given only for firm matches. Clone size is not always given. Where it is, it says once, few, many or a class for expanded clones.

TRBJ2-1	many	TRBV12-5	NA	TGTGCTAGTGGTTTGGGGGACAACTACAATGAGCAGTTCTTC	CASGLGDNYNEQFF
TRBJ2-1	many	TRBV20-1	TRBD2	TGCAGTGCTGCCGGGGTAGCGGGAGTCTCCTACAATGAGCAGTTCTTC	CSAAGVAGVSYNEQFF
TRBJ2-2	many	TRBV7-2	NA	TGTGCCAGCGGCTTTTCCGAGGTTCTTGGCGGGGAGCTGTTTTTT	CASGFSEVLGGELFF
TRBJ2-2	few	TRBV7-9	NA	TGTGCCAGCAGCCCAGAGTCGGGACCTTTCTTCAGCGGGGAGCTGTTTTTT	CASSPESGPFFSGELFF
TRBJ2-3	many	TRBV20-1	NA	TGCAGTGGGGAACTCGGAGGGAGTACAGATACGCAGTATTTT	CSGELGGSTDTQYF
TRBJ2-5	few	TRBV19	NA	TGTGCCAGTAGTCCCTGGACCACACAAGAGACCCAGTACTTC	CASSPWTTQETQYF
TRBJ1-1	NA	TRBV5-6	TRBD1	TGTGCCAGCAGCCACGACAGGGGAGGGGGCACTGAAGCTTTCTTT	CASSHDRGGGTEAFF
TRBJ2-7	many	TRBV11-2	NA	TGTGCCAGCAGCTCCGGGCATTACGAGCAGTACTTC	CASSSGHYEQYF
TRBJ2-5	few	TRBV12-3/TRBV12-4	NA	TGTGCCAGCAGTTTGGTACAGGCGAAGGGGACCCAGTACTTC	CASSLVQAKGTQYF
TRBJ2-7	few	TRBV20-1	TRBD2	TGCAGTGCCCCAACTAGCGGGAGGGCCGAGCAGTACTTC	CSAPTSGRAEQYF
TRBJ2-7	few	TRBV5-6	TRBD1	TGTGCCAGCAGCTTGCGGGGGACAGGGAAGTACTTC	CASSLRGTGKYF
TRBJ2-2	many	TRBV27	NA	TGTGCCAGCAGTCTCCATAGGAACACCGGGGAGCTGTTTTTT	CASSLHRNTGELFF
TRBJ2-3	few	TRBV6-5	NA	TGTGCCAGCAGTTACAGACAATGGAGGCCAGATACGCAGTATTTT	CASSYRQWRPDTQYF
TRBJ2-2	many	TRBV10-3	NA	TGTGCCATCATGGGGGACACCGGGGAGCTGTTTTTT	CAIMGDTGELFF
TRBJ1-5	many	TRBV15	NA	TGTGCCACCAGCAGAGATAGGGGTAGGGGGTTACAGCCCCAGCATTTT	CATSRDRGRGLQPQHF
TRBJ2-1	many	TRBV20-1	TRBD2	TGCAGTGCTAGACGACCGGGACTAGCGGCCAATGAGCAGTTCTTC	CSARRPGLAANEQFF
TRBJ2-2	many	TRBV5-1	TRBD1	TGCGCCAGCAGCTGGGGACAGAATGCCGGGGAGCTGTTTTTT	CASSWGQNAGELFF
TRBJ2-7	NA	TRBV7-8	NA	TGTGCCAGCAGCTACAACCGGGCCACACTAGACTACGAGCAGTACTTC	CASSYNRATLDYEQYF
TRBJ1-4	NA	TRBV20-1	NA	TGCAGTGCGGGGGGCTCGGGTGAAAAACTGTTTTTT	CSAGGSGEKLFF
TRBJ2-2	many	TRBV29-1	NA	TGCAGCGTTGAGGACAGCCTCCCCGCGAACACCGGGGAGCTGTTTTTT	CSVEDSLPANTGELFF
TRBJ2-5	NA	TRBV10-3	TRBD2	TGTGCCATCAGTGAGGACGGGAGGGCCGTGGAGACCCAGTACTTC	CAISEDGRAVETQYF
TRBJ2-4	many	TRBV4-3	NA	TGCGCCAGCAGCCAAGAGCGACTGGTGGATATTATTCAGTACTTC	CASSQERLVDIIQYF
TRBJ2-1	many	TRBV19	TRBD2	TGTGCCAGTATAGTGTCCGGGACTAGCGGGTACAATGAGCAGTTCTTC	CASIVSGTSGYNEQFF
TRBJ1-5	many	TRBV2	TRBD1	TGTGCCAGCAGTGCGGGACAGGGGTATCAGCCCCAGCATTTT	CASSAGQGYQPQHF
TRBJ2-5	NA	TRBV27	TRBD2	TGTGCCAGCAGTTTAGGGGCGGGGGGGCGCCCAGAGACCCAGTACTTC	CASSLGAGGRPETQYF
TRBJ2-1	many	TRBV7-9	NA	TGTGCCAGCAGCTTACCCAGACTAGTGAATCGCAATGAGCAGTTCTTC	CASSLPRLVNRNEQFF
TRBJ2-3	NA	TRBV12-3/TRBV12-4	TRBD2	TGTGCCAGCAGTTCGTCTAGCGGGAGCACAGATACGCAGTATTTT	CASSSSSGSTDTQYF
TRBJ2-7	many	TRBV4-2	NA	TGTGCCAGCAGCCAAATACCAGGGGAGGACGAGCAGTACTTC	CASSQIPGEDEQYF
TRBJ2-5	many	TRBV28	NA	TGCGCCAGCAGCCCGTTAGGGGGGGAGACCCAGTACTTC	CASSPLGGETQYF
TRBJ2-3	many	TRBV5-1	NA	TGCGCCAGCAGCTTGGTAGGGGGGTCTAGCACAGATACGCAGTATTTT	CASSLVGGSSTDTQYF
TRBJ2-7	few	TRBV2	TRBD1	TGTGCCAGCAGTGAAGCGTTGACAGGGGGTCTTAGCTCCTACGAGCAGTACTTC	CASSEALTGGLSSYEQYF
TRBJ2-3	NA	TRBV7-9	NA	TGTGCCAGCAGCTTAGCGCAGGTATTGGATACGCAGTATTTT	CASSLAQVLDTQYF
TRBJ1-1	many	TRBV20-1	NA	TGCAGTGCCCCGTTGGGAGGGGCGGCTGAGAACACTGAAGCTTTCTTT	CSAPLGGAAENTEAFF
TRBJ1-6	few	TRBV6-5	TRBD1	TGTGCCAGCAGTTGGACAGGGCATTCACCCCTCCACTTT	CASSWTGHSPLHF
TRBJ2-2	many	TRBV6-2/TRBV6-3	NA	TGTGCCAGCAGTTACGGGATATGGATAACCGGGGAGCTGTTTTTT	CASSYGIWITGELFF
TRBJ2-3	few	TRBV9	NA	TGTGCCAGCAGCGTAGATCTAGATACGCAGTATTTT	CASSVDLDTQYF
TRBJ2-1	many	TRBV10-2	TRBD1	TGCGCCAGCAGTCCAGGGGGCGCGCAGTTCTTC	CASSPGGAQFF
TRBJ2-7	many	TRBV7-9	NA	TGTGCCAGCAGCCCTCGACTAGATCACGAGCAGTACTTC	CASSPRLDHEQYF
TRBJ2-5	many	TRBV18	TRBD2	TGTGCCAGCTCACCAGTTAGCGGGATTCAAGAGACCCAGTACTTC	CASSPVSGIQETQYF
TRBJ2-5	many	TRBV5-1	TRBD1	TGCGCCAGCAGCTGGAGGACAGGGGAAGGAGAGACCCAGTACTTC	CASSWRTGEGETQYF
TRBJ1-2	many	TRBV7-9	NA	TGTGCCAGCAGCTTCCCGGCAGCAACTAACTATGGCTACACCTTC	CASSFPAATNYGYTF